This T cell receptor (beta chain) came from a study of shared clonotypes between healthy human individuals (dated by TCRdb to about 2020). Turning to the overall study: Three men and a couple of women, aged 18 to 49 years, made up the cohort. Per donor, three plates each were used for CD4 naive and CD4 memory, two for CD8 naive, and one for CD8 memory. The study deeply sequenced blood TCR repertoires of about 5 healthy adults to estimate repertoire size and the extent of clonotype sharing between individuals. To increase sequencing depth and limit assay-specific biases, TCR repertoire library preparation and sequencing were carried out by different laboratories using diverse techniques. Per donor, leukapheresis produced somewhere between about 0.85 and 9.5 billion PBMCs.

Donors were healthy HIV-negative adults with no recently reported acute infections or vaccinations. Every donor was a Caucasian adult living in Nashville, Tennessee, USA. Magnetic negative selection was used to enrich CD4+ T cells, after which naive cells were positively selected on CD45RA and the negative fraction became the memory subset. Blood was obtained by leukapheresis, after which PBMCs were separated by Ficoll-Histopaque density gradient centrifugation and cryopreserved in liquid nitrogen vapor phase. Analytical flow cytometry was used to check the purity and quantity of each magnetically sorted T cell population. Each sorted fraction had its genomic DNA isolated and then quantified by UV absorbance on a Nanodrop 2000c. Using the deep immunoSEQ assay, TCR CDR3 regions were amplified from genomic DNA by multiplex PCR. Extracted genomic DNA from each cell subset was spread evenly across all wells of several immunoSEQ 96-well plates, with each plate serving as a replicate. For sorted subsets, 150 to 200 ng genomic DNA, equal to 25,000 to 35,000 T cell genomes, was loaded into each replicate PCR. Purified libraries were quantified with a Qubit 3.0 fluorometer, sized on a Bioanalyzer 2100, and re-quantified with the KAPA Library Quantification kit. Each immunoSEQ 96-well plate was sequenced on its own single-read 150-cycle Illumina NextSeq 550 flow cell. The paper's processing steps were these. The immunoSEQ output contained only junctional sequences without quality scores, so filtering could not match that applied to full-length reads. Sequences were annotated with PyIR, a Python wrapper for IgBLAST v1.9, using IMGT germline references to assign V/J genes and CDR3. Reads were filtered out if the reads had weak V/J assignments (E-value above 1e-6), no CDR3, stop codons, out-of-frame junctions, or ambiguous translated residues. V3J clonotypes were defined by identical inferred V gene, J gene, and CDR3 amino acid sequence. Percentage overlap between repertoires was computed as shared unique clonotypes divided by the size of the smaller repertoire. Three approaches were used to assess repertoire richness: RTK rarefaction, the Chao1 estimator, and Recon v2.1 estimates of unobserved clonotypes. Generation probabilities were computed with OLGA for all TCRbeta clonotypes obtained by the gDNA method from a handful of donors. TCRdb limited this immuneACCESS table to in-frame rearrangements with V and J called. A share of clones is missing; checked studies link under half to unresolved V genes, and the rest is unexplained. The V and J calls and clone size were taken over from that table, and D and trimming were inferred from the DNA. The table for this sample lists under 1,900,000 clones; approximately 98.5% of them were counted only once. Approximately 0.38% of the sample goes to the ten largest clones.

Summary of the overall study and its limitations: The small number of donors limited the genetic and exposure-history diversity represented. Estimated clonotype richness was generally larger for naive than for memory subsets. When several donors were compared, the shared fraction of clonotypes was around 5% for naive CD4, less than 4% for naive CD8, roughly 2.5% for memory CD4, and 0.4% for memory CD8. Pairwise subsampling indicated that sequencing depth was expected to affect the degree of clonotype sharing among donors. Sampling was restricted to blood, and TCR repertoires in tissues likely differ from the TCR repertoires found in blood. Incomplete sequencing was indicated by rarefaction of sorted-subset datasets, despite the large sequencing depth. Higher generation probabilities were observed for clonotypes shared by all four sorted-subset donors than for non-shared clonotypes.

On this clone: Which antigen it targets is not known. Base qualities are not provided; no much larger clone lies one nucleotide away.

From cysteine to phenylalanine, the CDR3 is 14 amino acids long. The sequence is cut down to CDR3 DNA, 42 bases in frame from base 1. For CDR1 and CDR2, the germline V gene lists SGHRS and YFSETQ. V lost 4 bases and J lost 0 bases, and the count of bases not matched to a germline gene is 0. The sample was naive CD4+ T cells sorted from blood. Read against the paper, the sample's cell subset or site label means: CD45RA+ positively selected. The chain links TRBV5-1 with TRBJ2-7; 11 nucleotides in the junction match TRBD1. This TCR was sampled from a man aged 25-45 years in good health. The DNA sequence follows: TGCGCCAGCAGCGGGACAGGGGGCTCCTACGAGCAGTACTTC. Its coded protein is CASSGTGGSYEQYF.